The rows below give T cell receptor beta chains drawn from one sample of a study of T-cell reconstitution after alpha-beta-depleted transplantation in children. TCRdb redid the calling of the PCR reads with MiXCR, one entry per CDR3 protein. This sample carries 450,000 to 600,000 distinct CDR3 sequences, roughly 18% of them seen once, and the ten largest clones take more than 2.5%. The sequences come from PBMCs from the stem cell graft donor, collected from the stem cell graft. The receptors were sampled from a human donor who donated a stem cell graft to a child with acute lymphoblastic leukemia. Each CDR3 is given with its conserved first and last residue. A D gene is named only where the DNA matches it firmly. Clone size appears in some rows only: once, few, many, or a class for an expanded clone.

TRBV20-1,TRBJ2-7,TRBD1,many,CSAPKGTGGVEQYF,TGCAGTGCTCCAAAGGGGACAGGGGGCGTCGAGCAGTACTTC
TRBV25-1,TRBJ2-1,TRBD2,.,CASSDVSGRSSYNEQFF,TGTGCCAGCAGTGATGTTAGCGGGAGGAGCTCCTACAATGAGCAGTTCTTC
TRBV20-1,TRBJ2-7,.,few,CVPNIGFLEQYF,TGCGTACCAAATATAGGATTCCTCGAGCAGTACTTC
TRBV4-1,TRBJ2-2,TRBD2,.,CASSQVGASGTGELFF,TGCGCCAGCAGCCAAGTTGGGGCTAGCGGGACCGGGGAGCTGTTTTTT
TRBV2,TRBJ2-1,TRBD2,.,CASSEGGEGNNEQFF,TGTGCCAGCAGTGAAGGGGGGGAGGGGAATAATGAGCAGTTCTTC
TRBV5-1,TRBJ2-2,.,many,CASSLGPNTGELFF,TGCGCCAGCAGCTTGGGACCGAACACCGGGGAGCTGTTTTTT
TRBV12-3/TRBV12-4,TRBJ1-1,TRBD1,few,CASSRTGSNTEAFF,TGTGCCAGCAGCAGGACAGGGTCGAACACTGAAGCTTTCTTT
TRBV4-1,TRBJ1-1,.,few,CASSQGYSPEAFF,TGCGCCAGCAGCCAAGGGTACAGCCCGGAAGCTTTCTTT
TRBV29-1,TRBJ1-2,.,few,CSGRNNRNYGYTF,TGCAGCGGGCGAAACAATCGGAACTATGGCTACACCTTC
TRBV18,TRBJ2-1,TRBD2,few,CASSPPSGDNEQFF,TGTGCCAGCTCACCCCCTAGCGGGGACAATGAGCAGTTCTTC
TRBV5-1,TRBJ2-1,.,few,CASSLEGLGDPSHEQFF,TGCGCCAGCAGCTTGGAAGGGCTGGGGGATCCTTCTCATGAGCAGTTCTTC
TRBV29-1,TRBJ2-7,TRBD2,.,CSAEGREEYEQYF,TGCAGCGCCGAGGGGCGGGAGGAGTACGAGCAGTACTTC
TRBV28,TRBJ2-1,TRBD1,.,CASSSVQGSSYNEQFF,TGTGCCAGCAGTTCCGTACAGGGGAGCTCCTACAATGAGCAGTTCTTC
TRBV5-1,TRBJ2-7,.,few,CASSPDGGSSYEQYF,TGCGCCAGCAGCCCGGACGGGGGATCCTCCTACGAGCAGTACTTC
TRBV12-3/TRBV12-4,TRBJ2-1,TRBD2,.,CASSLDSGIRFF,TGTGCCAGCAGCCTCGATAGCGGGATTCGGTTCTTC
TRBV5-1,TRBJ1-2,TRBD1,few,CASSPRQGAPIYGYTF,TGCGCCAGCAGCCCGAGACAGGGGGCGCCTATCTATGGCTACACCTTC
TRBV11-2,TRBJ2-7,.,.,CASSLVFQGEQYF,TGTGCCAGCAGCTTAGTGTTCCAGGGCGAGCAGTACTTC
TRBV7-9,TRBJ2-1,.,.,CASSFISAKREQFF,TGTGCCAGCAGCTTTATCTCCGCAAAACGTGAGCAGTTCTTC
TRBV12-3/TRBV12-4,TRBJ2-1,.,.,CASSLGNLLTSYEQFF,TGTGCCAGCAGTTTAGGGAATCTTTTGACGTCCTATGAGCAGTTCTTC
TRBV9,TRBJ1-4,TRBD1,.,CASSEGNRGLGEKLFF,TGTGCCAGCAGCGAGGGGAACAGGGGGCTCGGGGAAAAACTGTTTTTT
TRBV4-2,TRBJ2-3,.,.,CASSHSSPTDTQYF,TGTGCCAGCAGCCATTCTAGCCCCACAGATACGCAGTATTTT
TRBV5-1,TRBJ2-7,TRBD2,few,CASSLVALAEKSSYEQYF,TGCGCCAGCAGCTTGGTCGCACTAGCGGAAAAATCCTCCTACGAGCAGTACTTC
TRBV2,TRBJ2-3,.,.,CASRGNPLPPDTQYF,TGTGCCAGCAGGGGGAATCCCCTCCCTCCAGATACGCAGTATTTT
TRBV12-3/TRBV12-4,TRBJ2-5,TRBD2,few,CASRPLAGALYQETQYF,TGTGCCAGCAGACCCCTAGCGGGGGCATTATACCAAGAGACCCAGTACTTC
TRBV7-3,TRBJ1-1,TRBD1,.,CASRGTGPTTEAFF,TGTGCCAGCAGGGGGACAGGGCCGACGACTGAAGCTTTCTTT
TRBV15,TRBJ2-7,.,few,CATSRGTEPYEQYF,TGTGCCACCAGCCGCGGGACGGAACCCTACGAGCAGTACTTC
TRBV3-1,TRBJ1-1,.,few,CASSQELSNTEAFF,TGTGCCAGCAGCCAAGAACTGTCGAACACTGAAGCTTTCTTT
TRBV15,TRBJ2-4,.,few,CATSIGPGIQYF,TGTGCCACCAGCATAGGTCCAGGAATTCAGTACTTC
TRBV27,TRBJ2-7,.,few,CASSLASEFYEQYF,TGTGCCAGCAGTTTGGCTAGCGAGTTCTACGAGCAGTACTTC
TRBV7-6,TRBJ1-2,TRBD1,few,CASSNQGARGYTF,TGTGCCAGCAGCAATCAGGGGGCTCGCGGCTACACCTTC
TRBV29-1,TRBJ2-2,.,.,CSVSRGLNTGELFF,TGCAGCGTTTCGCGGGGCCTGAACACCGGGGAGCTGTTTTTT
TRBV5-1,TRBJ2-2,TRBD2,.,CASSPPGLAGVGTGDLFF,TGCGCCAGCAGCCCTCCGGGACTAGCGGGAGTGGGAACCGGGGACCTGTTTTTT
TRBV20-1,TRBJ1-1,.,.,CSAGAPRQRATEAFF,TGCAGTGCTGGGGCGCCAAGACAGAGGGCCACTGAAGCTTTCTTT
TRBV20-1,TRBJ2-5,.,few,CSASPLTVLGDQETQYF,TGCAGTGCTAGTCCCCTGACTGTCCTGGGGGACCAAGAGACCCAGTACTTC
TRBV2,TRBJ2-3,TRBD2,few,CASRVTGGSTDTQYF,TGTGCCAGCAGAGTAACGGGAGGGAGTACAGATACGCAGTATTTT
TRBV7-3,TRBJ2-3,TRBD1,few,CASSWGQGYTDTQYF,TGTGCCAGCAGCTGGGGACAGGGGTACACAGATACGCAGTATTTT
TRBV5-6,TRBJ2-3,TRBD2,few,CASSLDVLAGNRTDTQYF,TGTGCCAGCAGCTTGGATGTACTAGCGGGAAATCGTACAGATACGCAGTATTTT
TRBV20-1,TRBJ2-7,.,.,CSARIMIPYEQYF,TGCAGTGCCCGGATCATGATACCCTACGAGCAGTACTTC
TRBV20-1,TRBJ1-2,.,.,CSARVLTASLPGYTF,TGCAGTGCTAGAGTTTTGACAGCCTCCCTACCTGGCTACACCTTC
TRBV12-3/TRBV12-4,TRBJ2-3,TRBD2,few,CASRTSGLTDTQYF,TGTGCCAGCAGGACTAGCGGCCTCACAGATACGCAGTATTTT
TRBV14,TRBJ1-2,TRBD1,few,CASSPRGQEFYGYTF,TGTGCCAGCAGCCCCAGGGGGCAGGAATTCTACGGCTACACCTTC
TRBV5-6,TRBJ2-5,TRBD2,few,CASSAGTSGSTQYF,TGTGCCAGCAGCGCCGGGACTAGCGGGAGTACCCAGTACTTC
TRBV29-1,TRBJ1-2,TRBD1,many,CSVEDSRTGREGYTF,TGCAGCGTTGAAGATTCACGGACAGGGAGGGAGGGCTACACCTTC
TRBV20-1,TRBJ2-7,.,.,CSASYFRRDLTEQYF,TGCAGTGCTAGTTACTTTCGCCGGGACCTAACCGAGCAGTACTTC
TRBV11-1,TRBJ2-1,TRBD1,few,CASSRWDSSNEQFF,TGTGCCAGCAGCCGATGGGACAGTAGCAATGAGCAGTTCTTC
TRBV7-9,TRBJ2-5,.,few,CASRSGTEEETQYF,TGTGCCAGCAGGTCCGGGACCGAGGAAGAGACCCAGTACTTC
TRBV5-1,TRBJ2-1,.,few,CASSLAQGTSEQFF,TGCGCCAGCAGCTTGGCCCAGGGAACAAGTGAGCAGTTCTTC
TRBV10-1,TRBJ2-7,TRBD2,few,CASTSGASGSYEQYF,TGCGCCAGCACCTCTGGGGCTAGCGGCTCCTACGAGCAGTACTTC
TRBV12-3/TRBV12-4,TRBJ2-1,.,.,CASSLGVGPSSYNEQFF,TGTGCCAGCAGTCTAGGGGTCGGGCCTAGCTCCTACAATGAGCAGTTCTTC
TRBV5-1,TRBJ2-3,.,.,CASSLQRSDTQYF,TGCGCCAGCAGCTTGCAGCGGTCGGATACGCAGTATTTT
TRBV20-1,TRBJ2-7,TRBD2,.,CSASSGVFYEQYF,TGCAGTGCTTCTAGCGGGGTTTTCTACGAGCAGTACTTC
TRBV15,TRBJ2-1,TRBD2,.,CVTSKLAGVNNEQFF,TGTGTCACCAGCAAGCTAGCGGGAGTTAACAATGAGCAGTTCTTC
TRBV4-1,TRBJ2-7,.,many,CASSRTETYEQYF,TGCGCCAGCAGCCGTACGGAGACCTACGAGCAGTACTTC
TRBV7-9,TRBJ2-6,.,.,CASSVAGPGSGANVLTF,TGTGCCAGCAGCGTAGCCGGACCGGGCTCTGGGGCCAACGTCCTGACTTTC